The clone carrying this TCR beta chain occurred a few times. These data originate in a study of T-cell memory formation after mild COVID-19. Trimming cost V 3 bases and J 4 bases, with 17 bases left between them. CDR3 size: 16 residues. TCRdb analysed the 5' RACE reads with MiXCR anew, one entry per CDR3 protein. The repertoire includes about 200,000 distinct CDR3 sequences, more than 8% of them detected once, and roughly 4% sits in the top ten. Material: PBMCs or a T cell subset sorted from them (not recorded which). This sequence joins TRBV23-1 and TRBJ2-3; TRBD1 or TRBD2 may be the D gene (7 bases each). TRBV23-1 falls under the ORF class, with uncertain function. This TCR derives from a man aged 18 to 35 who had mild COVID-19 (a few samples of this study predate the infection). Cell type and time point are not known. In DNA form, the CDR3 reads TGCGCCAGCAGTCATCCCAACAGGGGAGGGGCAGATACGCAGTATTTT. Protein: CASSHPNRGGADTQYF.